Listed here is a single T cell receptor beta chain. Its antigen is not known. Germline CDR1 reads LNHDA; CDR2 reads SQIVND (reference sequence). V lost 10 bases to trimming and J lost 5 bases, with 12 bases between them. The CDR3 length is 11 residues. This sample is drawn from a study of OX40 agonist ivuxolimab in advanced cancers. Study results and caveats: CD4+ T cells averaged fewer expanded clones than CD8+ T cells.

Some clones are missing from TCRdb's copy, which holds only in-frame ones; the method was immunoSEQ multiplex PCR. This table holds 60,000 or so clones, 70% to 90% found once. This specimen consisted of CD4+ or CD8+ T cells sorted from blood, obtained in a trial of the OX40 agonist ivuxolimab. The chain has TRBV19 and TRBJ2-7; D uncertain. This receptor was obtained from an adult with an advanced solid tumor such as melanoma, head and neck, liver or kidney cancer. For the CDR3, the DNA is TGTGCCACTGCGCATAGGGACGAGCAGTACTTC. Its protein is CATAHRDEQYF.